These 22 T cell receptor beta chains were sequenced from one sample in a study of radiotherapy plus CTLA-4 blockade in lung cancer. Assay used: immunoSEQ multiplex PCR; TCRdb lists only in-frame clones, some missing. The sample includes 65,000 to 85,000 clones, 65% to 85% seen only once; the top ten take about 15%. The specimen was peripheral blood, collected from a patient treated with radiotherapy plus ipilimumab. Receptors were obtained from a human donor with non-small cell lung cancer whose response to radiotherapy plus ipilimumab could not be evaluated. Some clones in this sample may be carry-over from other donors' samples.

The chain employs TRBV4-3 and TRBJ1-2, with unresolved D. The CDR3 is made up of 15 amino acids. Trimming pared 0 bases from V and 8 bases from J, leaving 16 bases between. Looked up from germline, CDR1 is LGHNA and CDR2 is YSLEER. The CDR3 here is CASSQDPGISSGYTF. The DNA for the CDR3 is TGCGCCAGCAGCCAAGATCCGGGAATCTCCTCGGGCTACACCTTC.

The gene calls are TRBV6-5 and TRBJ1-5, with a possible D match to TRBD1 (5 bases). Trimming took 6 bases from V and 2 from J, leaving 14 bases between them. CDR3 size: 15 residues. Germline assignment: CDR1 MNHEY and CDR2 SVGAGI. Here the CDR3 reads CASSPGGMGNQPQHF. The DNA of the CDR3 is TGTGCCAGCAGCCCGGGGGGGATGGGCAATCAGCCCCAGCATTTT.

The rearrangement uses TRBV10-3 and TRBJ1-3; 7 nucleotides align to TRBD1. The V gene's germline CDR1 is ENHRY and CDR2 SYGVKD. The J segment lost 2 bases and the V segment lost 6 bases, leaving 4 bases of the junction unmatched. CDR3 length: 14 residues. The CDR3 DNA reads as TGTGCCATCAGCGACAGGGCCCCTGGAAACACCATATATTTT. As protein: CAISDRAPGNTIYF.

The chain employs TRBV2 and TRBJ2-7; 8 nucleotides align to TRBD1. Trimming at V came to 5 bases and at J to 1 base, leaving 7 bases not matched to a gene. This CDR3 contains 15 residues. CDR1 and CDR2 (germline): SNHLY, FYNNEI. CDR3 nucleotide sequence: TGTGCCAGCAGTAACGACAGGGGCACATCCTACGAGCAGTACTTC. This sequence encodes CASSNDRGTSYEQYF.

The CDR3 here is CASSGPSSGGAPSEQYF. The DNA of the CDR3 is TGTGCCAGCAGTGGACCCTCTAGCGGGGGGGCGCCTAGCGAGCAGTACTTC. The J gene is TRBJ2-7, the V gene TRBV6-1; 12 positions match TRBD2. Germline trimming cut 4 bases from V and 6 bases from J; bases unmatched to any gene: 13. CDR3 length: 17 amino acids. In germline, CDR1 is MNHNS, CDR2 SASEGT.

The chain recombines TRBV30 with TRBJ2-3, with D perhaps matching TRBD2 (5 bases). Trimming left V 4 bases short and J 0 bases short, with 8 bases between. CDR1 and CDR2 (germline): GTSNPN, SVGIG (reference sequence). The CDR3 is 13 amino acids. The CDR3 nucleotides read TGTGCCTGGACGGGGATTAGCACAGATACGCAGTATTTT. It is translated as CAWTGISTDTQYF.

This clone was seen a few times. The V and J genes are TRBV2 and TRBJ1-1; TRBD1 matches at 8 bases. The V segment lost 5 bases and the J segment 6 bases; nucleotides outside the gene matches: 5. There are 13 residues in the CDR3. Germline V lookup: CDR1 SNHLY, CDR2 FYNNEI. The CDR3 loop reads CASSIKQGAEAFF. The CDR3 nucleotides are TGTGCCAGCAGTATTAAACAGGGGGCTGAAGCTTTCTTT.

V and J are TRBV28 and TRBJ1-6; tentative D call: TRBD1 (5 bases). Per the germline V gene, CDR1 is MDHEN and CDR2 is SYDVKM. CDR3 size: 15 residues. The germline V and J ends were trimmed by 6 bases and 6 bases, with 15 bases remaining between them. This CDR3 reads CASSPFRDFNSPLHF. The DNA for the CDR3 is TGTGCCAGCAGCCCATTCCGGGACTTTAATTCACCCCTCCACTTT.

The CDR3: CASSAGTSGGGDTQYF. Written as DNA, the CDR3 is TGCGCCAGCAGCGCGGGGACTAGCGGGGGCGGAGATACGCAGTATTTT. The chain employs TRBV5-1 and TRBJ2-3; 14 nucleotides line up with TRBD2. The CDR3 consists of 16 residues. The ends lost 4 bases at V and 5 bases at J; junction bases unmatched: 6. Germline assignment: CDR1 SGHRS and CDR2 YFSETQ. Full variable domain (outside the CDR3, taken from reference TRBV5-1 and TRBJ2-3): KAGVTQTPRYLIKTRGQQVTLSCSPISGHRSVSWYQQTPGQGLQFLFEYFSETQRNKGNFPGRFSGRQFSNSRSEMNVSTLELGDSALYLCASSAGTSGGGDTQYFGPGTRLTVL.

There are a few counts of this clone. V usage is TRBV15 and J usage is TRBJ1-6, with D uncertain. Germline V lookup: CDR1 LNHNV, CDR2 YYDKDF (reference sequence). V dropped 1 base and J dropped 7 bases, with 11 bases sitting between them. The CDR3 extends over 15 amino acids. CDR3 region: CATSRVPGGNSPLHF. The CDR3 nucleotides read TGTGCCACCAGCAGAGTTCCGGGCGGGAATTCACCCCTCCACTTT.

In DNA, the CDR3 is TGCGCCAGCAGCTTGACGCCGGGACAGACTAACTATGGCTACACCTTC. Translating gives CASSLTPGQTNYGYTF. The chain couples TRBV5-1 to TRBJ1-2; 7 bases agree with TRBD1. There are 16 residues in the CDR3. The V gene's germline CDR1 is SGHRS and CDR2 YFSETQ. Unmatched junction bases numbered 6, after V lost 1 base and J lost 0 bases.

The sample holds a few counts of this clone. This chain links TRBV5-4 with TRBJ2-4; 7 nucleotides agree with TRBD2. Trimming at V came to 4 bases and at J to 4 bases, leaving 5 bases not matched to a gene. CDR3 length: 14 residues. Germline-derived CDR1 and CDR2 are SGHNT and YYREEE (reference sequence). CDR3 protein: CASSASGGKNIQYF. Written as DNA, the CDR3 is TGTGCCAGCAGCGCCTCCGGGGGGAAAAACATTCAGTACTTC.

This sequence joins TRBV6-5 and TRBJ2-3; tentatively, D is TRBD1 (5 bases). CDR3 length equals 13 residues. CDR1 MNHEY and CDR2 SVGAGI come from the germline V gene. Between the trimmed V and J ends, which lost 6 bases and 3 bases, there was a span of 10 bases. The DNA of the CDR3 is TGTGCCAGCAGACCAGGGATGACAGATACGCAGTATTTT. Protein product: CASRPGMTDTQYF.

The genes are TRBV11-3 and TRBJ2-7; the match to TRBD2 covers 12 bases. There are 18 residues in the CDR3. Germline CDR1 reads SGHNT; CDR2 reads YENEEA. Trimming removed 5 bases from V and 0 bases from J; junction bases left unmatched: 11. As DNA, the CDR3 is TGTGCCAGCAGCACACTAGGCCCGGGACTAGCGGGCTCCTACGAGCAGTACTTC. This encodes CASSTLGPGLAGSYEQYF.

V and J are TRBV5-1 and TRBJ2-4; 7 positions agree with TRBD1. The CDR3 covers 13 residues. After removal of 5 bases from V and 6 bases from J, the junction contained 5 bases not matched to a gene. The germline gives CDR1 SGHRS, CDR2 YFSETQ. Here the CDR3 DNA reads TGCGCCAGCAGAACCACAGGGGCAAACATTCAGTACTTC. This translates into CASRTTGANIQYF.

The chain uses TRBV20-1 and TRBJ1-2; D is ambiguous. Germline CDR1 is DFQATT and CDR2 is SNEGSKA (reference sequence). The V end was cut by 0 bases, the J end by 8 bases, with 7 bases between. This CDR3 spans 11 amino acids. This CDR3 is CSARDGRGYTF. The CDR3, as DNA: TGCAGTGCTAGAGATGGGAGGGGCTACACCTTC.

The V gene is TRBV7-9, the J gene TRBJ1-2; 11 nucleotides match TRBD1. V dropped 5 bases and J dropped 4; count of bases not matched to a gene: 6. CDR3 size: 15 residues. Germline CDR1 is SEHNR and CDR2 is FQNEAQ (reference sequence). The CDR3 DNA is TGTGCCAGCAGCCCCCGGACAGGGGGCACCTATGGCTACACCTTC. Encoded protein: CASSPRTGGTYGYTF.

This chain connects TRBV4-2 to TRBJ2-7, with D possibly being TRBD2 (6 bases). Trimming removed 1 base at V and 1 base at J, with 14 bases between. Germline assignment: CDR1 LGHNA and CDR2 YNFKEQ. The length of the CDR3 is 16 residues. The CDR3 sequence: CASSQVGSRGSYEQYF. DNA of the CDR3: TGTGCCAGCAGCCAAGTCGGGAGCCGGGGGTCCTACGAGCAGTACTTC.

A word on this clone: At one end, the junction sequence differs from germline, possibly due to a read error. The identical CDR3 is also encoded by other nucleotide sequences in the sample. The J gene is TRBJ1-1, the V gene TRBV28; D is unclear. This CDR3 has 13 residues. CDR1 and CDR2 from the germline V gene are MDHEN and SYDVKM. CDR3 protein: CASSWQANTEAFF. CDR3 bases: TGTGCCAGTAGTTGGCAGGCGAACACTGAAGCTTTCTTT.

This chain uses TRBV2 with TRBJ1-1; D call uncertain. The germline V and J ends were trimmed by 4 bases and 7 bases, with 16 bases remaining between them. The germline gives CDR1 SNHLY, CDR2 FYNNEI. The CDR3 is 14 amino acids. This CDR3 reads CASSGSRLNVEAFF. CDR3 sequence (DNA): TGTGCCAGCAGTGGAAGCCGATTAAACGTTGAAGCTTTCTTT.

The chain has TRBV10-3 and TRBJ2-1, with TRBD1 identical over 7 bases. The CDR3 is 15 residues long. The germline V gene has CDR1 ENHRY and CDR2 SYGVKD. The ends lost 2 bases at V and 8 bases at J; junction bases unmatched: 9. CDR3 sequence reads: CAISEGDSPFDEQFF. The CDR3 DNA sequence: TGTGCCATCAGTGAGGGGGACAGCCCCTTCGATGAGCAGTTCTTC.

The V gene is TRBV5-1, the J gene TRBJ1-1; 7 positions agree with TRBD1. The CDR3 is 15 amino acids. J lost 7 bases, V lost 0 bases, and 9 bases had no gene match. CDR1 SGHRS and CDR2 YFSETQ come from the germline V gene. The CDR3 reads CASSLEVQGRNEAFF. The CDR3 bases are TGCGCCAGCAGCTTGGAGGTACAGGGGAGGAATGAAGCTTTCTTT.